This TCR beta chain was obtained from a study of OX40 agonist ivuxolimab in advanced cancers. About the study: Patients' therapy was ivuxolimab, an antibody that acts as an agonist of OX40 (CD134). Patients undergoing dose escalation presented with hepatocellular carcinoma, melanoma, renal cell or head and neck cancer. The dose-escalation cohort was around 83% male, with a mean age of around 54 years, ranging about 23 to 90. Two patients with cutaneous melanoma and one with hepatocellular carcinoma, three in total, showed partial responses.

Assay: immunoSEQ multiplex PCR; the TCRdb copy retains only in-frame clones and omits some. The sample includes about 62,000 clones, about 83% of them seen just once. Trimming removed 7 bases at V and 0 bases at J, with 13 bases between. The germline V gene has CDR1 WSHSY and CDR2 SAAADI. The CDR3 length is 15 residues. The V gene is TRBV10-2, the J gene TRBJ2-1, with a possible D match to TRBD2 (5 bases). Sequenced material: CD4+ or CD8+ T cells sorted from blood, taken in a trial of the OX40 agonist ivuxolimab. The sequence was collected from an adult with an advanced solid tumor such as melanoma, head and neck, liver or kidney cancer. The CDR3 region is CASTKSGSSYNEQFF. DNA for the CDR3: TGCGCCAGCACCAAAAGCGGTAGCTCCTACAATGAGCAGTTCTTC.